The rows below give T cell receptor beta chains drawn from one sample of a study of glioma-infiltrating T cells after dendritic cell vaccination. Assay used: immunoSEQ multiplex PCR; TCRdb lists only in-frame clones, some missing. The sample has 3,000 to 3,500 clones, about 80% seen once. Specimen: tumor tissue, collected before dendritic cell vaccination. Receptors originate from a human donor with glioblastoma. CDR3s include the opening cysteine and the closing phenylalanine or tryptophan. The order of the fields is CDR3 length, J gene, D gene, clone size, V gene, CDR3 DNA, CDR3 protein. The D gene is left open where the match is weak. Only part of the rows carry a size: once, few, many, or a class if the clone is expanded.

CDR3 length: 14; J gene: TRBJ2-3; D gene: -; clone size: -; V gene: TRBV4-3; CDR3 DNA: TGCGCCAGCAGCCAAGAGTCTTACACAGATACGCAGTATTTT; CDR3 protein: CASSQESYTDTQYF
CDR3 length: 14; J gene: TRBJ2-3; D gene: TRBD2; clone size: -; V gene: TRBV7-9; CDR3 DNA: TGTGCCAGCAGCGCGGGACTAGCAGCAGATACGCAGTATTTT; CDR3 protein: CASSAGLAADTQYF
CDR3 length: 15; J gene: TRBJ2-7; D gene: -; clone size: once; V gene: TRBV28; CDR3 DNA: TGTGCCAGCAGAAGCGGACAGCCTAGCCCCTACGAGCAGTACTTC; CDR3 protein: CASRSGQPSPYEQYF
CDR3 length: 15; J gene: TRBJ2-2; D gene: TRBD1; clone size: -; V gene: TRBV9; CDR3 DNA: TGTGCCAGCAGCCAATCGGGGACAGTTACCGGGGAGCTGTTTTTT; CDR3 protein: CASSQSGTVTGELFF
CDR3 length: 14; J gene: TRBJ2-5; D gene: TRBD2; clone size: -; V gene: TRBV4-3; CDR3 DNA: TGCGCCAGCAGCCCGGGGGGGCGTCGGGAGACCCAGTACTTC; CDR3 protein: CASSPGGRRETQYF
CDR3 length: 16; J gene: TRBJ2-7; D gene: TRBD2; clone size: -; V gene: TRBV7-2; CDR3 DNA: TGTGCCAGCAGCTTAGCCAGCGGGGGGGTCTCCTACGAGCAGTACTTC; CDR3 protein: CASSLASGGVSYEQYF
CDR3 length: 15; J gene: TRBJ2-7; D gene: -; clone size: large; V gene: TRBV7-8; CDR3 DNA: TGTGCCAGCAGCTTAGCCTCTAGTTCGGTCTACGAGCAGTACTTC; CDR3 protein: CASSLASSSVYEQYF
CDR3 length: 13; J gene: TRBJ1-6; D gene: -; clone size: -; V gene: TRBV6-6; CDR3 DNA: TGTGCCAGCCTGGACGTGGGAGGTTCACCCCTCCACTTT; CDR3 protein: CASLDVGGSPLHF
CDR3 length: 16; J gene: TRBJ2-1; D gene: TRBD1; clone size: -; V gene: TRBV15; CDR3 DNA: TGTGCCACCAAATCCCCCTCGGGACAGAGTTACAATGAGCAGTTCTTC; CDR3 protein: CATKSPSGQSYNEQFF
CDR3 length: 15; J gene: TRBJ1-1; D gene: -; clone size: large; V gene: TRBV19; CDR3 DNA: TGTGCCAGTAGTATAGACAGGGGTTTGGGCACTGAAGCTTTCTTT; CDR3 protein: CASSIDRGLGTEAFF
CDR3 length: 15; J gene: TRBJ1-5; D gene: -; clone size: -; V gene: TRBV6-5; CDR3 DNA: TGTGCCAGCAGGTTAGGGGCTTATAGCAATCAGCCCCAGCATTTT; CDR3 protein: CASRLGAYSNQPQHF
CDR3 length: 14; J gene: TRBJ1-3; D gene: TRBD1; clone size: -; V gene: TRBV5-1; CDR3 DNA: TGCGCCAGCAGCTTGGACAGGGGTGGAAACACCATATATTTT; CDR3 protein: CASSLDRGGNTIYF
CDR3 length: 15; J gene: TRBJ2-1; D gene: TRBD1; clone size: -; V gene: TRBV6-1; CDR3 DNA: TGTGCCAGCAAGCTTACCGGGACAGGGGGCCTTGAGCAGTTCTTC; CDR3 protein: CASKLTGTGGLEQFF
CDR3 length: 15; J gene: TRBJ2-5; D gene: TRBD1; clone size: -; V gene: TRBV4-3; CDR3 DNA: TGCGCCAGCAGCCCCGGGACAGGGGGCTTGGAGACCCAGTACTTC; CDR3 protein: CASSPGTGGLETQYF
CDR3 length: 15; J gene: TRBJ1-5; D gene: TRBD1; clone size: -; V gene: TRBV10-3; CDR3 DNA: TGTGCCATCAGTGAGTCCGGGACAGCCAATCAGCCCCAGCATTTT; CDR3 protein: CAISESGTANQPQHF
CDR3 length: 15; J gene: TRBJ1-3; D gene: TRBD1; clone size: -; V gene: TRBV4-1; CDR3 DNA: TGCGCCAGCAGCCAAGACCAGGGGGCGGGAAACACCATATATTTT; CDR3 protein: CASSQDQGAGNTIYF
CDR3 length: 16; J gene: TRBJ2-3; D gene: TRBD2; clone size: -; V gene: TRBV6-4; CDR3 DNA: TGTGCCAGCAGTCCGTCTAGCGGGGGGGACGTTAATACGCAGTATTTT; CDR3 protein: CASSPSSGGDVNTQYF
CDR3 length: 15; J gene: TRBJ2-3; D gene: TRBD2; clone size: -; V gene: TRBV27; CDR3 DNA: TGTGCCAGCAGTTCAAGGACTAGGTGGACAGATACGCAGTATTTT; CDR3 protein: CASSSRTRWTDTQYF
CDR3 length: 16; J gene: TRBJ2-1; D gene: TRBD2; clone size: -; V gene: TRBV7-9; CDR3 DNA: TGTGCCAGCAGCCCAACGACTAGCGGGGGGGCCTATGAGCAGTTCTTC; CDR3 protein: CASSPTTSGGAYEQFF
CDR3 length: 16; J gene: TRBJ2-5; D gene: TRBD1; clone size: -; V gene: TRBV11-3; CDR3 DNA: TGTGCCAGCAGCTTAGCCACAGGGGGCCCCCAAGAGACCCAGTACTTC; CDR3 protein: CASSLATGGPQETQYF
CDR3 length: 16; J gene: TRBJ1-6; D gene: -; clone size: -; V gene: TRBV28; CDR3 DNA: TGTGCCAGCAGTCCGGGGGTAGGGGCCTATCATTCACCCCTCCACTTT; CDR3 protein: CASSPGVGAYHSPLHF
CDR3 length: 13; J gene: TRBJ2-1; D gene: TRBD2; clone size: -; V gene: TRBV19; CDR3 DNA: TGTGCCAGTCGCGCGGGGGGTAGCAATGAGCAGTTCTTC; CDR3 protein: CASRAGGSNEQFF
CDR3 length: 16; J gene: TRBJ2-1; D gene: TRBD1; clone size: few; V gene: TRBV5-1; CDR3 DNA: TGCGCCAGCCTTGAATTACCGGGACAGGGGATCTATGAGCAGTTCTTC; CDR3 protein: CASLELPGQGIYEQFF
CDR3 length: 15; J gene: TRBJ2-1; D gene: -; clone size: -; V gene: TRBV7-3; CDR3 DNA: TGTGCCAGCAGCTTAGATAGGGGCAGTATGTATGAGCAGTTCTTC; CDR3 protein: CASSLDRGSMYEQFF
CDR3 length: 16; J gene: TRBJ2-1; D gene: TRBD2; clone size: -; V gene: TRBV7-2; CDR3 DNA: TGTGCCAGCAGCTTAAATGGCGGGGGGGGATTTTATGAGCAGTTCTTC; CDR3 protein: CASSLNGGGGFYEQFF
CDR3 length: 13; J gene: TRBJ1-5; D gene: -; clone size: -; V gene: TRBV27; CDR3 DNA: TGTGCCAGCAGCCTCACCCGCAGTCAGCCCCAGCATTTT; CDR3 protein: CASSLTRSQPQHF
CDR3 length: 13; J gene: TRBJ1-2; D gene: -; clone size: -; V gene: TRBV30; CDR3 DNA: TGTGCCTGGAGTGTACGACAGGACTATGGCTACACCTTC; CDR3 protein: CAWSVRQDYGYTF
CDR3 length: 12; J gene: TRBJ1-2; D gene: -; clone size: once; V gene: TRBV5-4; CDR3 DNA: TGTGCCAGCAGCGTTGACAGCTATGGCTACACCTTC; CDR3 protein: CASSVDSYGYTF
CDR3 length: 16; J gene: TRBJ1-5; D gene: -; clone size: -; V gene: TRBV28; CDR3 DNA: TGTGCCAGCAGGCGCGTGAGCGAGCCCCTCAATCAGCCCCAGCATTTT; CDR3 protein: CASRRVSEPLNQPQHF
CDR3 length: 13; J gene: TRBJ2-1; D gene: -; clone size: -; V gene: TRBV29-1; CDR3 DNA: TGCAGCGTAGCTGACGGGAAGTACAATGAGCAGTTCTTC; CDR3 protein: CSVADGKYNEQFF